The entry below describes one T cell receptor beta chain. Researchers ran the PCR with 60 Vbeta and 13 Jbeta primers. The protocol was immunoSEQ multiplex PCR, while the TCRdb copy is restricted to in-frame clones and leaves out a portion. The profile shows approximately 53,000 clones, about 78% of them singletons. The data originate from a study of cytomegalovirus exposure and HLA in healthy donors. Germline V CDR1 and CDR2: SGDLS, YYNGEE. The CDR3 length is 12 residues. V lost 8 bases to trimming and J lost 10 bases; unmatched junction nucleotides: 3. The sample consisted of PBMCs. The chain combines TRBV9 with TRBJ1-6; 10 bases map to TRBD1. The TCR originated in a man aged 25-40 years in good health and CMV-seropositive. CDR3 sequence: CASGTGASPLHF. The CDR3, as DNA: TGTGCCAGTGGGACAGGGGCATCACCCCTCCACTTT.